Below are 20 T cell receptor beta chains sequenced from a single sample in a study of CD8 T cells in Susac syndrome. Random hexamers primed reverse transcription of about 0.45 to 1 ug RNA. In TCRdb, the immunoSEQ multiplex PCR reads were re-called with MiXCR into one record per CDR3 protein. The sample has 150,000 or so distinct CDR3 sequences; 85% to 95% are singletons. Sequenced material: CD4+ T cells from PBMCs. Every receptor here comes from a human donor with Susac syndrome.

V gene TRBV24-1 combines with J gene TRBJ2-1; D is tentatively TRBD1 or TRBD2 (5 bases each). V gave up 4 bases and J gave up 4 bases, with 10 bases separating them. Looked up from germline, CDR1 is KGHDR and CDR2 is SFDVKD. The length of the CDR3 is 14 residues. The CDR3 loop reads CATSESGRYNEQFF. For the CDR3, the DNA is TGTGCCACCAGTGAGTCGGGACGATACAATGAGCAGTTCTTC.

In nucleotides, the CDR3 is TGCAGTGCTAGGGCAAACAATGAGCAGTTCTTC. This encodes CSARANNEQFF. The V and J genes are TRBV20-1 and TRBJ2-1; D ambiguous. This CDR3 has 11 residues. Germline CDR1 is DFQATT and CDR2 is SNEGSKA (reference sequence). V lost 3 bases to trimming and J lost 5 bases, with 5 bases between them.

The chain links TRBV4-1 to TRBJ1-1; 7 bases agree with TRBD1. J gave up 6 bases and V 1 base, and 17 bases lay outside the gene matches. The CDR3 totals 18 residues. Germline V lookup: CDR1 MGHRA, CDR2 YSYEKL. DNA for the CDR3: TGCGCCAGCAGCCAAGGGTTGAGGGGGCCAACCCCTCGAGCTGAAGCTTTCTTT. Translation gives CASSQGLRGPTPRAEAFF.

The chain combines TRBV30 with TRBJ2-1; possibly TRBD2 for D (5 bases). Trimming shortened V by 2 bases and J by 10 bases, and 15 bases separated the two germline ends. CDR3 size: 13 residues. Germline CDR1 GTSNPN, CDR2 SVGIG (reference sequence). The CDR3, as DNA: TGTGCCTGGAGTCCCCGATTCGAGGGCGAGCAGTTCTTC. Encoded protein: CAWSPRFEGEQFF.

V usage is TRBV3-1 and J usage is TRBJ1-2, with TRBD1 matching over 8 bases. The CDR3 loop spans 14 amino acids. CDR1 is LGHDT, CDR2 YNNKEL, per germline (reference sequence). Losses at the gene ends were 4 bases for V and 7 bases for J; bases not matched to a gene: 8. CDR3 bases: TGTGCCAGCAGCCCGCGACAGGGGAAAAGTGGCTACACCTTC. It is translated as CASSPRQGKSGYTF.

The gene calls are TRBV9 and TRBJ2-1, with 7 bases lining up with TRBD1. Germline-derived CDR1 and CDR2 are SGDLS and YYNGEE. CDR3 length: 16 residues. Losses at the gene ends were 0 bases for V and 3 bases for J; bases not matched to a gene: 6. The CDR3 DNA reads TGTGCCAGCAGCGTAGGTGGACAGGTCCTCTACAATGAGCAGTTCTTC. The encoded protein is CASSVGGQVLYNEQFF.

V is TRBV9 and J is TRBJ1-2; 7 nucleotides line up with TRBD1. The CDR3 is 14 residues long. J was trimmed by 4 bases and V by 0 bases; bases with no gene match: 3. The germline CDR1 and CDR2 sequences are SGDLS and YYNGEE. The CDR3 loop is CASSVVRDSYGYTF. In nucleotides, the CDR3 is TGTGCCAGCAGCGTAGTAAGGGACAGCTATGGCTACACCTTC.

V is TRBV28 and J is TRBJ1-1; TRBD1 is a possible D gene (5 bases). The germline CDR1 and CDR2 sequences are MDHEN and SYDVKM. Trimming stripped 5 bases from V and 8 bases from J, with 9 bases between. The CDR3 is 11 amino acids. CDR3 nucleotide sequence: TGTGCCAGCAGTGCGAACAGGGAAGCTTTCTTT. Amino acids: CASSANREAFF.

The genes are TRBV4-3 and TRBJ2-3, with D uncertain. The V end lost 4 bases, the J end lost 2 bases, and 7 bases lay between the germline ends. Germline V CDR1 and CDR2: LGHNA, YSLEER. The CDR3 spans 13 residues. This chain's CDR3 is CASSRMPTDTQYF. The CDR3, as DNA: TGCGCCAGCAGCCGAATGCCCACAGATACGCAGTATTTT.

The V and J genes are TRBV4-1 and TRBJ2-7; 9 nucleotides align to TRBD1. This CDR3 region has 14 residues. Germline CDR1 is MGHRA and CDR2 is YSYEKL. The V segment lost 2 bases and the J segment 6 bases; nucleotides outside the gene matches: 5. CDR3 loop: CASSQLGQGPEQYF. CDR3 coding DNA: TGCGCCAGCAGCCAACTGGGACAGGGCCCCGAGCAGTACTTC.

CDR3 sequence reads: CASKIPGGATFF. The CDR3 DNA reads TGTGCCAGCAAAATCCCAGGCGGAGCGACTTTCTTT. The gene calls are TRBV14 and TRBJ1-1; D gene uncertain. The CDR3 sequence is 12 residues long. Germline V CDR1 and CDR2: SGHDN, FVKESK. Trimming cost V 7 bases and J 12 bases, with 18 bases left between them.

The rearrangement links TRBV28 to TRBJ1-2, with TRBD1 as a possible D gene (6 bases). This CDR3 comprises 15 residues. Looked up from germline, CDR1 is MDHEN and CDR2 is SYDVKM. Between the trimmed V and J ends, which lost 8 bases and 3 bases, there was a span of 19 bases. CDR3 in DNA: TGTGCCAGCGGTTCTGAGGGGGAGACTCACTATGGCTACACCTTC. Its translation is CASGSEGETHYGYTF.

The rearrangement uses TRBV5-1 and TRBJ2-5; no definite D call. Per germline, CDR1 SGHRS and CDR2 YFSETQ. Trimming cost V 1 base and J 2 bases, with 3 bases left between them. The CDR3 has 12 amino acids. The CDR3, as DNA: TGCGCCAGCAGCTTGCGGCAAGAGACCCAGTACTTC. Translation gives CASSLRQETQYF.

The CDR3 is CASSRGGTSYNEQFF. The CDR3, as DNA: TGCGCCAGCAGCCGCGGGGGGACCTCCTACAATGAGCAGTTCTTC. The J gene is TRBJ2-1, the V gene TRBV4-1; TRBD2 agrees at 8 bases. The CDR3 covers 15 residues. Trimming cost V 4 bases and J 0 bases; bases outside gene matches: 2. Germline CDR1 reads MGHRA; CDR2 reads YSYEKL.

The chain employs TRBV9 and TRBJ1-2; tentative D call: TRBD1 (5 bases). The V end lost 0 bases, the J end lost 8 bases, and 14 bases lay between the germline ends. This CDR3 has 14 residues. Per the germline V gene, CDR1 is SGDLS and CDR2 is YYNGEE. For the CDR3, the DNA is TGTGCCAGCAGCGTAGACCAGGGTACTAGGGGCTACACCTTC. It encodes CASSVDQGTRGYTF.

This sequence joins TRBV5-1 and TRBJ1-1, with D tentatively TRBD1 (5 bases). Germline V gene sequence: CDR1 SGHRS, CDR2 YFSETQ. Trimming took off 1 base at V and 5 bases at J, with 12 bases between the two ends. The CDR3 extends over 14 amino acids. The CDR3 loop reads CASSLSPGSTEAFF. CDR3 DNA: TGCGCCAGCAGCTTGAGTCCAGGGTCGACTGAAGCTTTCTTT.

CDR3 region: CSGGQYESEAFF. Here the CDR3 DNA reads TGCAGCGGGGGACAGTATGAATCTGAAGCTTTCTTT. The genes are TRBV29-1 and TRBJ1-1, with 7 bases that match TRBD1. CDR3 length: 12 amino acids. Trimming removed 7 bases from V and 6 bases from J; junction bases left unmatched: 8. CDR1 and CDR2 (germline): SQVTM, ANQGSEA.

The chain is built from TRBV15 and TRBJ1-1; D remains unclear. V gave up 3 bases and J gave up 5 bases, with 22 bases separating them. CDR1 and CDR2 from the germline V gene are LNHNV and YYDKDF (reference sequence). The CDR3 has 17 residues. The CDR3 sequence is CATSSRGRGGMRTEAFF. The CDR3 bases are TGTGCCACCAGCAGCAGAGGTCGAGGAGGGATGAGGACTGAAGCTTTCTTT.

This chain connects TRBV29-1 to TRBJ1-1; the D gene is possibly TRBD1 (5 bases). V lost 6 bases to trimming and J lost 4 bases, with 15 bases between them. The CDR3 runs 13 residues. Per the germline V gene, CDR1 is SQVTM and CDR2 is ANQGSEA. In DNA, the CDR3 is TGCAGCGTGGACAAGGGGTCAGGCACTGAAGCTTTCTTT. Amino acid sequence: CSVDKGSGTEAFF.

The V gene is TRBV7-2, the J gene TRBJ2-7; 7 bases align to TRBD1. CDR3 size: 13 residues. V dropped 6 bases and J dropped 3; count of bases not matched to a gene: 5. Germline V lookup: CDR1 SGHTA, CDR2 FQGNSA. The CDR3 DNA follows: TGTGCCAGCAGTGACCGACAGGGCTACGAGCAGTACTTC. It is translated as CASSDRQGYEQYF.